This T cell receptor (beta chain) was profiled in a study of T-cell memory formation after mild COVID-19 (dated by TCRdb to about 2021). Background for the entire study: TCR sequence clusters from the two donors were largely donor specific. In two donors, T-cell clones that expanded and contracted after mild COVID-19 were followed by sequencing TCRalpha and TCRbeta repertoires longitudinally. The cohort comprised two young, previously healthy adult volunteers, one female and one male. What the work shows at the level of the full study, not this receptor alone: Some responding clones were detected in pre-infection memory, suggesting pre-existing cross-reactive memory T cells joined the SARS-CoV-2 response. The second-wave clones that peaked on day 37 were not confirmed to be SARS-CoV-2 specific. Contracting CD4+ clones were located mainly in the CM and EM memory subsets, whereas CD8+ clones were found to be enriched in EMRA. Clones that contracted from day 15 to 85 showed balanced CD4/CD8 phenotypes, whereas a second wave of clones that expanded from day 15 to 37 leaned towards CD4+. The study included only a couple of mild cases, and larger cohorts that include severe cases with pre-infection samples were judged to be necessary.

Ficoll-Paque density gradient centrifugation was the method used to isolate PBMCs. There are 11 amino acids in the CDR3, from cysteine to phenylalanine inclusive. Only CDR3 DNA is held: 33 bases, read in frame from base 1. CDR1 MNHEY and CDR2 SVGAGI were looked up in the germline V gene. V lost 10 bases and J lost 6 bases; the stretch between them is 13 bases long. The sequencer was an Illumina NovaSeq 6000. TCRalpha and TCRbeta cDNA libraries were constructed by 5'RACE with constant-segment primers, with sample barcodes and unique molecular identifiers being introduced. RNA was extracted from every sample with Trizol reagent. Library amplification was performed in two PCR steps, and a second sample barcode and Illumina TruSeq adapters were introduced in the second step. Sequencing of the libraries was done on an Illumina NovaSeq, producing 2 x 150 bp paired-end reads. As for how the authors treated the data: Demultiplexing of reads and collapsing into UMI-guided consensus sequences were performed with migec v1.2.7. Using mixcr v2.1.11, the UMI consensuses were aligned to TRA and TRB V and J templates and assembled into clonotypes. Clonotypes were classified as expanded or contracted when called significant by both edgeR and NoisET, with noise models trained on biological replicates. For edgeR calls, a false discovery rate-adjusted p below 0.01 and a log2 fold-change threshold of 1 were applied. As an exploratory analysis of dynamics, max-normalized trajectories of the 1000 most abundant clonotypes were examined by PCA with hierarchical clustering. The CD4 or CD8 phenotype of responding clones was assigned using the separately sequenced CD4+ and CD8+ repertoires. TCRdb reran the public reads through fastp at Q25 and MiXCR, keeping productive beta chains. One record per CDR3 amino acid sequence lists the most common genes and DNA. These V and J calls derive from TCRdb rather than the authors' analysis. The sample profile shows fewer than 550,000 distinct CDR3 sequences; about 20% of them were found once. In total, the top ten clones hold roughly 8.4% of the sample.

This clonotype was observed a few times. It has no known antigen specificity. Base qualities were left out, and no much larger clone turns up one base away. The material sequenced was PBMCs or a T cell subset sorted from them (not recorded which). The V and J segments used are TRBV6-5 and TRBJ2-7; TRBD2 is perhaps the D gene, given 7 matching bases. The source of this sequence is an adult woman who had mild COVID-19 (a few samples of this study predate the infection). The sample titles of this study are shuffled in the database, so cell type and time point are left out; the donor was told from shared clones. The DNA is as follows: TGTGCCACACAGGGCGGGGGCGAGCAGTACTTC. This encodes CATQGGGEQYF.